These 3 T cell receptor beta chains originate from one sample sequenced in a study of blood T cells in healthy people across ages. A second 7 to 11 cycle PCR used barcoded and J-beta primers. TCRdb passed the 5' RACE reads through MiXCR, listing each CDR3 protein once. Of around 670,000 distinct CDR3 sequences listed, roughly 30% are singletons. The sample comprised blood. The receptors stem from a woman of 80 years or more in good health.

This clonotype showed up many times. This rearrangement joins TRBV7-2 to TRBJ2-5, with D perhaps matching TRBD1 (5 bases). The V gene's germline CDR1 is SGHTA and CDR2 FQGNSA. This CDR3 has 15 amino acids. The ends were cut back, 4 bases at V and 5 bases at J, with 17 bases in the middle. In DNA, the CDR3 is TGTGCCAGCAGCTCCCAGGCAGGGAAGGGTGAGACCCAGTACTTC. This codes for CASSSQAGKGETQYF.

This chain joins TRBV7-2 and TRBJ2-1; D might be TRBD1 (5 bases). The germline CDR1 and CDR2 sequences are SGHTA and FQGNSA. V shed 1 base and J shed 4 bases, with 14 bases lying between them. The length of the CDR3 is 16 residues. This CDR3 is CASSLGLGPAYNEQFF. In DNA, the CDR3 is TGTGCCAGCAGCTTAGGGCTGGGGCCGGCGTACAATGAGCAGTTCTTC.

J is TRBJ1-2 and V is TRBV2; TRBD1 is a possible D gene (5 bases). Germline V gene lookup returns CDR1 SNHLY and CDR2 FYNNEI. The CDR3 sequence is 13 residues long. Trimming removed 9 bases from V and 2 bases from J, with 13 bases in between. For the CDR3, the DNA is TGTGCCAGTACTGCGGGACGGAACTATGGCTACACCTTC. Its protein product is CASTAGRNYGYTF. Full variable domain (outside the CDR3, taken from reference TRBV2 and TRBJ1-2): EPEVTQTPSHQVTQMGQEVILRCVPISNHLYFYWYRQILGQKVEFLVSFYNNEISEKSEIFDDQFSVERPDGSNFTLKIRSTKLEDSAMYFCASTAGRNYGYTFGSGTRLTVV.